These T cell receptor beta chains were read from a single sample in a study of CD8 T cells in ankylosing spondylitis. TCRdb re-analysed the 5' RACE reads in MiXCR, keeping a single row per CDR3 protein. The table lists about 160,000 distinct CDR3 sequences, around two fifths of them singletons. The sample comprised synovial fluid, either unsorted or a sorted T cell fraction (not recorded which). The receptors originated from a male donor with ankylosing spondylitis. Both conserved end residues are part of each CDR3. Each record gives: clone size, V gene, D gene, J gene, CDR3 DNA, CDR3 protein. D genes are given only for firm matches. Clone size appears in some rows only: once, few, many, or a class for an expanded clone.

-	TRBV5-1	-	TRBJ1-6	TGCGCCAGCAGCTTGGAGGGACACGGCGGTGGTTCACCCCTCCACTTT	CASSLEGHGGGSPLHF
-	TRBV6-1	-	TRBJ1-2	TGTGCCAGCAGTGAAGGGGAGAGCTATGGCTACACCTTC	CASSEGESYGYTF
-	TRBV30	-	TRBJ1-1	TGTGCCTGGATGTGGAGGGACACCCTGAACACTGAAGCTTTCTTT	CAWMWRDTLNTEAFF
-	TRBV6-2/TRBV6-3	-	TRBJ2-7	TGTGCCAGCAGCCTCCTCACAGGGAACTACGAGCAGTACTTC	CASSLLTGNYEQYF
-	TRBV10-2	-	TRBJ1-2	TGCGCCAGCAGTGAGTGGGGTGACTATGGCTACACCTTC	CASSEWGDYGYTF
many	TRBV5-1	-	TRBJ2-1	TGCGCCAGCAGCCGGGGTTCCTACAATGAGCAGTTCTTC	CASSRGSYNEQFF
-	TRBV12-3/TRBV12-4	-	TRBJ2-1	TGTGCCAGCAGTTTGGTGGAATCCTACAATGAGCAGTTCTTC	CASSLVESYNEQFF
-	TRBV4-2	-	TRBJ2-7	TGTGCCAGCAGCCAAGGAGGGGGCGAGCAGTACTTC	CASSQGGGEQYF
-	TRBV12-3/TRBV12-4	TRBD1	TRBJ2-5	TGTGCCAGCAGTTTGCTTATTGGGGCAGGGGGTGAGACCCAGTACTTC	CASSLLIGAGGETQYF
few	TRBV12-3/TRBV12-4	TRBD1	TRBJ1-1	TGTGCCAGCAGTTTCGGGACAGTGAACACTGAAGCTTTCTTT	CASSFGTVNTEAFF
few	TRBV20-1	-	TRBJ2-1	TGCAGTGCTCGGGCTCCCTACCCCGATTACAATGAGCAGTTCTTC	CSARAPYPDYNEQFF
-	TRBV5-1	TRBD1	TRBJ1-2	TGCGCCAGCAGCTTGGCCCCGGGACAGGGTAGATTTATGTTTGGCTACACCTTC	CASSLAPGQGRFMFGYTF
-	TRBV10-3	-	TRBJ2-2	TGTGCCATCAGTGATGTGGGCCCCACCGGGGAGCTGTTTTTT	CAISDVGPTGELFF
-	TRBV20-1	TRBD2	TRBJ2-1	TGCAGTGCTAGGGGAGGGCGGGAGATCGATGACCAGTTCTTC	CSARGGREIDDQFF
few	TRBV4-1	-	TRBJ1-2	TGCGCCAGCAGCCAAGTTCAGGACCACGGGAAGGGCTACACCTTC	CASSQVQDHGKGYTF
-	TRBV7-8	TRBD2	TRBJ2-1	TGTGCCAGCAGCTTTGCGGGAGGGTCTTACAATGAGCAGTTCTTC	CASSFAGGSYNEQFF
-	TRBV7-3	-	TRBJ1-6	TGTGCCAGCAGCTTAAGAGGGGGTTGGTCACCCCTCCACTTT	CASSLRGGWSPLHF
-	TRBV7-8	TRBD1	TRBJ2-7	TGTGCCAGCAGCGTCCGGGACAGATCTTCTTGGACCTACGAGCAGTACTTC	CASSVRDRSSWTYEQYF
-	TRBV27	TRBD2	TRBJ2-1	TGTGCCAGCAGCCCCCAGACTAGCGGGAACGACAATGAGCAGTTCTTC	CASSPQTSGNDNEQFF
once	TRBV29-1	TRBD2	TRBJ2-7	TGCAGCGCCTCCGGGACTAGCGGGTGGCCGTTCTACGAGCAGTACTTC	CSASGTSGWPFYEQYF
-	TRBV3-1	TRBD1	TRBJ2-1	TGTGCCAGCAGCCCGACGACAGGGGGGAATGAGCAGTTCTTC	CASSPTTGGNEQFF